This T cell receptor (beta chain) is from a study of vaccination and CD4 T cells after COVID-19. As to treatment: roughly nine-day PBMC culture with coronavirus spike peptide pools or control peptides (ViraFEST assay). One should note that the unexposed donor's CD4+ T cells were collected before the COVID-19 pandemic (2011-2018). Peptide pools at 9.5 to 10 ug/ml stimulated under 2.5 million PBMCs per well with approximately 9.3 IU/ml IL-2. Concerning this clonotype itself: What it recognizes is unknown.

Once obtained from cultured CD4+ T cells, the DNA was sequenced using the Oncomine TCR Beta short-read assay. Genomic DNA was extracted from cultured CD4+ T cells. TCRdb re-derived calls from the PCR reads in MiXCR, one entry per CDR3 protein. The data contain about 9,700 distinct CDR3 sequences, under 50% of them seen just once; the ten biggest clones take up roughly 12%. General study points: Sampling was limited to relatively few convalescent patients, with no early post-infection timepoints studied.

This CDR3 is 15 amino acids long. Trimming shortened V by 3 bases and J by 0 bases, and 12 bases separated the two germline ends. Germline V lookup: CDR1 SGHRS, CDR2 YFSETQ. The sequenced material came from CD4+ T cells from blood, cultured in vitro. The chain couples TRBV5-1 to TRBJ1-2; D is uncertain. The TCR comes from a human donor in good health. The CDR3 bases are TGCGCCAGCAGCTCGGCAGGTGAGGCTAACTATGGCTACACCTTC. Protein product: CASSSAGEANYGYTF.